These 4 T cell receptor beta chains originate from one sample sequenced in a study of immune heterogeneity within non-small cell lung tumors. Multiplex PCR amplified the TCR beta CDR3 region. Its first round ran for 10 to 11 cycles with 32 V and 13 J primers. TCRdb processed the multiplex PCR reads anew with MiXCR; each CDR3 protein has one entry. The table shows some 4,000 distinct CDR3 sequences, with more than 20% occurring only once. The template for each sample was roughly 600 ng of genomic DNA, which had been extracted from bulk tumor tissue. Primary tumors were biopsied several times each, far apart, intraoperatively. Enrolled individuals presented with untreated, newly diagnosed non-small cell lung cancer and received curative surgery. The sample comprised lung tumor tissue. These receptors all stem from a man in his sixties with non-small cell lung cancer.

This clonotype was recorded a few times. CDR3: CAISASQFDEQYF. The CDR3 DNA reads as TGTGCCATCAGTGCCTCCCAATTCGACGAGCAGTACTTC. V gene TRBV10-3 combines with J gene TRBJ2-7; D gene unclear. CDR1 and CDR2 (germline): ENHRY, SYGVKD. Trimming shortened V by 4 bases and J by 5 bases, and 12 bases separated the two germline ends. The CDR3 is 13 residues long.

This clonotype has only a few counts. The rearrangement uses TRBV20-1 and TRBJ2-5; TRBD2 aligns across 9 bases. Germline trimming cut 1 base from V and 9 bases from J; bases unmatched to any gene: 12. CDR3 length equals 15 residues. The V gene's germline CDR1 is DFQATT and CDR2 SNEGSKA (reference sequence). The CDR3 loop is CSARGLAGLLYAQYF. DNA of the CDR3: TGCAGTGCTAGAGGGCTAGCGGGACTCCTTTACGCCCAGTACTTC.

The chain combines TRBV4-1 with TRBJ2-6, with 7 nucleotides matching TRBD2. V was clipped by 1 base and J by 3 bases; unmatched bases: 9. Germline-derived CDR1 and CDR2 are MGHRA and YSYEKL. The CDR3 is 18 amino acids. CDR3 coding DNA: TGCGCCAGCAGCCAAGTCGTCCGAGCGGGGCTTGGGGCCAACGTCCTGACTTTC. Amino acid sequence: CASSQVVRAGLGANVLTF.

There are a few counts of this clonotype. CDR3 region: CASSFRPGRDRGPDTEAFF. CDR3 DNA: TGCGCCAGCAGCTTCCGGCCCGGTAGGGACAGGGGGCCGGACACTGAAGCTTTCTTT. The chain combines TRBV5-1 with TRBJ1-1, with TRBD1 matching 12 bases. V dropped 2 bases and J dropped 3; count of bases not matched to a gene: 14. The germline CDR1 and CDR2 sequences are SGHRS and YFSETQ. The CDR3 length is 19 residues. Full variable domain (rest looked up from reference TRBV5-1 and TRBJ1-1): KAGVTQTPRYLIKTRGQQVTLSCSPISGHRSVSWYQQTPGQGLQFLFEYFSETQRNKGNFPGRFSGRQFSNSRSEMNVSTLELGDSALYLCASSFRPGRDRGPDTEAFFGQGTRLTVV.